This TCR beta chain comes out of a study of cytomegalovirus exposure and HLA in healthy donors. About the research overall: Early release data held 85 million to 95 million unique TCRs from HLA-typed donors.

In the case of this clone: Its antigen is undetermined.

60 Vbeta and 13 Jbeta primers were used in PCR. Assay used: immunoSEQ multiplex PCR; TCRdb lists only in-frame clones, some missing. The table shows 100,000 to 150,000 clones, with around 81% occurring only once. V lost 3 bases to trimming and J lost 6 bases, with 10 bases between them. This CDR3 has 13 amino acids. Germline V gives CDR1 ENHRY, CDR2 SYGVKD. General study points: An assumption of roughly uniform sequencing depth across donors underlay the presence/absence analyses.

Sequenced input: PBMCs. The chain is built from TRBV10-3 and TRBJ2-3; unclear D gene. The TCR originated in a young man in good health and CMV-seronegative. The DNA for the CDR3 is TGTGCCATCAGTGACCGAGGAAGGGATACGCAGTATTTT. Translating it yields CAISDRGRDTQYF.